Each of the 31 T cell receptor beta chains below was sequenced from the same sample in a study of T cell repertoires in cytomegalovirus infection. One entry per CDR3 protein results from TCRdb running MiXCR on the reads. The top ten clones hold about 15% of a sample with around 260,000 distinct CDR3 sequences, approximately 9.1% of them seen once. Sequenced sample: PBMCs. Receptors originate from a human donor in good health (CMV status not recorded). Some clones in this sample may be carry-over from other donors' samples.

This clonotype appeared a few times. The rearrangement links TRBV20-1 to TRBJ1-5; the D is unclear. The germline gives CDR1 DFQATT, CDR2 SNEGSKA (reference sequence). V shed 5 bases and J shed 2 bases, with 16 bases lying between them. The CDR3 loop spans 15 amino acids. The CDR3 region has the DNA TGCAGTGCTTCCCGGACTGACTTAGGCAATCAGCCCCAGCATTTT. It specifies CSASRTDLGNQPQHF.

The chain has TRBV7-6 and TRBJ2-7, with 10 bases lining up with TRBD1. CDR3 size: 15 residues. Germline-derived CDR1 and CDR2 are SGHVS and FNYEAQ. Germline trimming cut 5 bases from V and 9 bases from J; bases unmatched to any gene: 13. The CDR3 loop is CASSETGTGATVQYF. The CDR3 bases are TGTGCCAGCAGCGAGACCGGGACAGGGGCAACTGTGCAGTACTTC.

The rearrangement uses TRBV19 and TRBJ1-3; weak D call: TRBD1 (5 bases). Trimming took 7 bases from V and 0 from J, leaving 16 bases between them. This CDR3 has 16 residues. CDR1 is LNHDA and CDR2 is SQIVND in the germline V gene (reference sequence). The CDR3 nucleotides read TGTGCCAGTACCCCCCGGGGCAGAGGCTCTGGAAACACCATATATTTT. Residues: CASTPRGRGSGNTIYF.

This clonotype occurred many times. This chain links TRBV7-2 with TRBJ1-2; the match to TRBD1 covers 9 bases. Germline values: CDR1 SGHTA, CDR2 FQGNSA. CDR3 length: 14 amino acids. The ends lost 6 bases at V and 3 bases at J; junction bases unmatched: 5. CDR3 DNA sequence: TGTGCCAGCAGAAAAAGGACAGGGGACTATGGCTACACCTTC. It translates to CASRKRTGDYGYTF.

This clonotype has only a few counts. J is TRBJ1-2 and V is TRBV11-2; no firm D call. CDR3 length: 15 amino acids. The V and J ends lost 0 bases and 8 bases respectively, with 16 bases between them. Per the germline V gene, CDR1 is SGHAT and CDR2 is FQNNGV. As DNA, the CDR3 is TGTGCCAGCAGCTTAGATTCGGGGTCCATGGGGGGCTACACCTTC. Translation gives CASSLDSGSMGGYTF.

This clonotype was counted ten times or more. This sequence joins TRBV7-9 and TRBJ2-7, with unresolved D. The germline CDR1 and CDR2 sequences are SEHNR and FQNEAQ (reference sequence). V gave up 9 bases and J gave up 3 bases, with 12 bases separating them. The CDR3 loop spans 12 amino acids. Here the CDR3 DNA reads TGTGCCAGTGGGGTTTCTTTCTACGAGCAGTACTTC. Amino acid sequence: CASGVSFYEQYF. The entire variable domain, with the rest obtained from reference TRBV7-9 and TRBJ2-7, is as follows: DTGVSQNPRHKITKRGQNVTFRCDPISEHNRLYWYRQTLGQGPEFLTYFQNEAQLEKSRLLSDRFSAERPKGSFSTLEIQRTEQGDSAMYLCASGVSFYEQYFGPGTRLTVT.

The V and J genes are TRBV20-1 and TRBJ2-1; the D is unclear. Germline V gene sequence: CDR1 DFQATT, CDR2 SNEGSKA (reference sequence). The CDR3 is 12 residues long. The V gene lost 6 bases and the J gene lost 7 bases, with 13 bases spanning the gap. CDR3 amino acids: CSAPPHTNEQFF. Here the CDR3 DNA reads TGCAGTGCCCCCCCCCATACTAATGAGCAGTTCTTC.

This clonotype was seen many times. The chain carries TRBV12-3 or TRBV12-4 and TRBJ1-5; perhaps TRBD1 as D (6 bases). CDR3 length equals 14 residues. V was trimmed by 5 bases and J by 5 bases, leaving 13 bases between them. The CDR3 DNA is TGTGCCAGCAGTCGAACAGGGACCGATCAGCCCCAGCATTTT. This gives the protein CASSRTGTDQPQHF.

This clonotype was detected ten times or more. This rearrangement joins TRBV7-8 to TRBJ2-1; weak D call: TRBD1 (6 bases). The CDR3 has 16 amino acids. V lost 1 base to trimming and J lost 7 bases, with 17 bases between them. The V gene's germline CDR1 is SGHVS and CDR2 FQNEAQ. The CDR3 is CASSLVRSTGRNEQFF. The CDR3 DNA is TGTGCCAGCAGCTTAGTTCGGAGTACAGGGCGGAATGAGCAGTTCTTC.

This clonotype was seen only a few times. The chain joins TRBV13 to TRBJ1-2; 8 positions agree with TRBD1. The CDR3 runs 14 residues. Germline CDR1 reads PRHDT; CDR2 reads FYEKMQ (reference sequence). V was clipped by 4 bases and J by 10 bases; unmatched bases: 11. The CDR3, as DNA: TGTGCCAGCAGCTCTGGACAGGGCCGGGGTGACTACACCTTC. It specifies CASSSGQGRGDYTF.

This chain uses TRBV20-1 with TRBJ2-1, with no clear D. The CDR3 covers 12 residues. Germline V gene lookup returns CDR1 DFQATT and CDR2 SNEGSKA (reference sequence). Trimming stripped 1 base from V and 5 bases from J, with 6 bases between. The CDR3 protein is CSARGLNNEQFF. CDR3 nucleotide sequence: TGCAGTGCTAGAGGTCTAAACAATGAGCAGTTCTTC.

This clonotype showed up just a few times. The chain has TRBV5-1 and TRBJ2-7; D is ambiguous. Germline CDR1 SGHRS, CDR2 YFSETQ. CDR3 length: 14 residues. Trimming pared 3 bases from V and 2 bases from J, leaving 12 bases between. CDR3 residues: CASSSGRLPYEQYF. CDR3 nucleotide sequence: TGCGCCAGCAGCTCAGGACGGTTACCCTACGAGCAGTACTTC.

This clonotype was counted ten times or more. This chain links TRBV7-8 with TRBJ1-1, with unresolved D. With 3 bases removed from V and 2 bases from J, the gap between germline ends came to 4 bases. Germline CDR1 reads SGHVS; CDR2 reads FQNEAQ. CDR3 length: 12 amino acids. Here the CDR3 DNA reads TGTGCCAGCAGCTTTTATAACACTGAAGCTTTCTTT. As protein: CASSFYNTEAFF.

This clonotype was recorded many times. The chain recombines TRBV7-8 with TRBJ2-1; D perhaps matches TRBD1 (5 bases). Trimming cost V 5 bases and J 6 bases, with 17 bases left between them. The CDR3 totals 15 residues. Germline CDR1 reads SGHVS; CDR2 reads FQNEAQ. CDR3 amino acids: CASSPSGLQGNEQFF. In nucleotides, the CDR3 is TGTGCCAGCAGCCCCTCGGGTCTCCAGGGCAATGAGCAGTTCTTC.

This clonotype has only one observation. The chain carries TRBV29-1 and TRBJ2-2, with a possible D match to TRBD2 (5 bases). Per the germline V gene, CDR1 is SQVTM and CDR2 is ANQGSEA. This CDR3 has 13 amino acids. Trimming stripped 7 bases from V and 3 bases from J, with 12 bases between. CDR3 bases: TGCAGCGCCATGGGAGAGGACACCGGGGAGCTGTTTTTT. Translated, it gives CSAMGEDTGELFF.

Many counts were recorded for this clonotype. The chain couples TRBV7-2 to TRBJ2-6; no clear D. The CDR3 runs to 18 residues. Trimming pared 5 bases from V and 1 base from J, leaving 18 bases between. The germline gives CDR1 SGHTA, CDR2 FQGNSA. The DNA of the CDR3 is TGTGCCAGCAGCCCAGTGTCTAGTTCTCTGTCTGGGGCCAACGTCCTGACTTTC. It encodes CASSPVSSSLSGANVLTF.

This clonotype occurred many times. The gene calls are TRBV7-2 and TRBJ2-1; 8 bases fit TRBD1. V lost 1 base, J lost 10 bases, and 3 bases stayed unmatched. There are 13 residues in the CDR3. Germline CDR1 is SGHTA and CDR2 is FQGNSA. CDR3 sequence reads: CASSLDWDREQFF. The CDR3 coding sequence is TGTGCCAGCAGCTTAGACTGGGACAGGGAGCAGTTCTTC.

This clonotype was seen repeatedly, ten times or more. V usage is TRBV7-2 and J usage is TRBJ2-2; 8 bases map to TRBD1. From germline, CDR1 is SGHTA and CDR2 FQGNSA. The CDR3 has 15 residues. V trimming: 7 bases; J trimming: 0 bases; junction bases outside the gene matches: 4. This chain's CDR3 is CASTRTGTNTGELFF. In DNA, the CDR3 is TGTGCCAGCACCCGGACAGGGACGAACACCGGGGAGCTGTTTTTT.

A few counts support this clonotype. The chain combines TRBV2 with TRBJ1-1; D is perhaps TRBD1 (5 bases). The V and J ends lost 11 bases and 5 bases respectively, with 27 bases between them. The CDR3 is made up of 16 amino acids. Germline V gene sequence: CDR1 SNHLY, CDR2 FYNNEI. This chain's CDR3 is CAVGGFGPWGRTEAFF. CDR3 nucleotides: TGTGCCGTGGGGGGATTCGGCCCATGGGGTAGAACTGAAGCTTTCTTT.

The gene calls are TRBV18 and TRBJ2-7, with 7 bases fitting TRBD1. The CDR3 runs 16 residues. The trim removed 0 bases at V and 3 bases at J, leaving 8 bases unmatched. Germline CDR1 KGHSH, CDR2 LQKENI. CDR3 bases: TGTGCCAGCTCACCACCTGGCCCGGGACAGAGCTACGAGCAGTACTTC. It codes for CASSPPGPGQSYEQYF.

Many counts were recorded for this clonotype. V usage is TRBV7-6 and J usage is TRBJ1-2; maybe TRBD1 (6 bases). CDR3 length equals 12 residues. Deletions cut 5 bases from V and 5 bases from J, with 9 bases between. The germline V gene has CDR1 SGHVS and CDR2 FNYEAQ. CDR3 nucleotide sequence: TGTGCCAGCAGCGCTACAGGGTATGGCTACACCTTC. Its protein product is CASSATGYGYTF.

This clonotype was counted a few times. The rearrangement links TRBV24-1 to TRBJ1-4, with 7 bases identical to TRBD1. J gave up 5 bases and V 5 bases, and 7 bases lay outside the gene matches. Per germline, CDR1 KGHDR and CDR2 SFDVKD. This CDR3 is 15 amino acids long. CDR3 nucleotide sequence: TGTGCCACCAGTGCGGGGGACAGAGGAAATGAAAAACTGTTTTTT. This encodes CATSAGDRGNEKLFF.

This clonotype was picked up many times. The chain recombines TRBV7-2 with TRBJ1-1; unclear D gene. V lost 0 bases and J lost 3, with 2 bases in between. Germline-derived CDR1 and CDR2 are SGHTA and FQGNSA. The CDR3 sequence is 12 residues long. CDR3 in amino acids: CASSLAHTEAFF. The CDR3 nucleotides are TGTGCCAGCAGCTTAGCCCACACTGAAGCTTTCTTT. The whole variable domain, filled in from reference TRBV7-2 and TRBJ1-1, reads GAGVSQSPSNKVTEKGKDVELRCDPISGHTALYWYRQSLGQGLEFLIYFQGNSAPDKSGLPSDRFSAERTGGSVSTLTIQRTQQEDSAVYLCASSLAHTEAFFGQGTRLTVV.

Many counts were recorded for this clonotype. This chain joins TRBV23-1 and TRBJ2-5; unclear D gene. TRBV23-1 is placed among ORFs of uncertain function. V gave up 0 bases and J gave up 5 bases, with 13 bases separating them. This CDR3 comprises 15 residues. CDR3 nucleotides: TGCGCCAGCAGTCAATCCTGGGGTCAGAGGGAGACCCAGTACTTC. The encoded protein is CASSQSWGQRETQYF.

The chain uses TRBV19 and TRBJ2-1, with a tentative D call TRBD2 (5 bases). Germline V lookup: CDR1 LNHDA, CDR2 SQIVND (reference sequence). With 1 base removed from V and 4 bases from J, the gap between germline ends came to 8 bases. The CDR3 is 14 residues long. CDR3 loop: CASSIADLYNEQFF. The CDR3 coding sequence is TGTGCCAGTAGTATAGCGGACTTGTACAATGAGCAGTTCTTC.

The rearrangement links TRBV12-3 or TRBV12-4 to TRBJ1-5, with a tentative D call TRBD1 (5 bases). This CDR3 is built from 15 residues. V lost 9 bases to trimming and J lost 2 bases, with 17 bases between them. CDR3 in amino acids: CASQPGTGGNQPQHF. CDR3 bases: TGTGCCAGTCAACCCGGGACGGGTGGCAATCAGCCCCAGCATTTT.

This clonotype was seen a few times. CDR3 sequence: CSARPRDRLDNQPQHF. CDR3 bases: TGCAGTGCTAGACCCCGGGACAGACTCGACAATCAGCCCCAGCATTTT. The V call is TRBV20-1, the J call TRBJ1-5, with 7 bases identical to TRBD1. V dropped 2 bases and J dropped 3; count of bases not matched to a gene: 10. CDR3 length equals 16 residues. CDR1 is DFQATT, CDR2 SNEGSKA, per germline (reference sequence).

In its sample, this clonotype was seen many times. The V gene is TRBV29-1, the J gene TRBJ1-1, with D perhaps TRBD1 (6 bases). The CDR3 is made up of 14 amino acids. V was shortened by 7 bases and J by 4 bases, with 19 bases between the two germline ends. Per the germline V gene, CDR1 is SQVTM and CDR2 is ANQGSEA. Here the CDR3 DNA reads TGCAGCGCGACGGGGGGCGCGGTGGCCACTGAAGCTTTCTTT. Protein product: CSATGGAVATEAFF.

Ten or more counts support this clonotype. The chain joins TRBV7-2 to TRBJ1-1; 9 positions agree with TRBD1. From germline, CDR1 is SGHTA and CDR2 FQGNSA. The CDR3 is 16 amino acids. Trimming cost V 5 bases and J 1 base; bases outside gene matches: 8. The CDR3 sequence is CASSVEQGARNTEAFF. The CDR3 region has the DNA TGTGCCAGCAGCGTGGAACAGGGGGCGCGGAACACTGAAGCTTTCTTT. Full variable domain (remainder filled in from reference TRBV7-2 and TRBJ1-1): GAGVSQSPSNKVTEKGKDVELRCDPISGHTALYWYRQSLGQGLEFLIYFQGNSAPDKSGLPSDRFSAERTGGSVSTLTIQRTQQEDSAVYLCASSVEQGARNTEAFFGQGTRLTVV.

This clonotype has at least ten counts. The chain joins TRBV5-4 to TRBJ1-2; 8 bases agree with TRBD1. J gave up 6 bases and V 4 bases, and 5 bases lay outside the gene matches. Germline V gene data show CDR1 as SGHNT and CDR2 as YYREEE (reference sequence). CDR3 size: 13 residues. CDR3 DNA: TGTGCCAGCAGCCAACCGGGACAGGATGGCTACACCTTC. This gives the protein CASSQPGQDGYTF.

At least ten counts were recorded for this clonotype. This chain joins TRBV7-2 and TRBJ2-3, with 7 nucleotides matching TRBD1. J was trimmed by 2 bases and V by 3 bases; bases with no gene match: 8. CDR3 size: 16 residues. Germline V gives CDR1 SGHTA, CDR2 FQGNSA. In nucleotides, the CDR3 is TGTGCCAGCAGCTTTCGACAGGGAGCTGTCACAGATACGCAGTATTTT. Translation gives CASSFRQGAVTDTQYF.